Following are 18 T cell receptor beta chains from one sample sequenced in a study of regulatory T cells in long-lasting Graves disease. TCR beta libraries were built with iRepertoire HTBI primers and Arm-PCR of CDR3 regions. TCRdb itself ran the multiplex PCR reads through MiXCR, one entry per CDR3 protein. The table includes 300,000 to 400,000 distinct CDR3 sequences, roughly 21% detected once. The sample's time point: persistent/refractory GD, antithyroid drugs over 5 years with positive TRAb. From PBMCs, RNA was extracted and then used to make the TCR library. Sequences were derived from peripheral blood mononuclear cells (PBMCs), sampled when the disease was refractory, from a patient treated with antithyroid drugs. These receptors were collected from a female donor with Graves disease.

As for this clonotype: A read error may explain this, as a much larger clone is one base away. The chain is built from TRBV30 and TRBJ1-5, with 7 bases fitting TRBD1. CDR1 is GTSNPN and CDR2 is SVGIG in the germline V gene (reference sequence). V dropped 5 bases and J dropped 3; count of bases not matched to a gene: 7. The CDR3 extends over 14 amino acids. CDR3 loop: CAWRMGQYNQPQHF. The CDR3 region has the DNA TGTGCCTGGCGAATGGGACAGTACAATCAGCCCCAGCATTTT.

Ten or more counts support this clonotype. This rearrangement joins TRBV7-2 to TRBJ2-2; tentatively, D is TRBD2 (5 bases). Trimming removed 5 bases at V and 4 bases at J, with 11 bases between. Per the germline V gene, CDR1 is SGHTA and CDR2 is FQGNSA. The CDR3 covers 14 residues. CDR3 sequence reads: CASSASSGTGELFF. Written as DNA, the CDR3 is TGTGCCAGCAGCGCTAGCAGTGGCACCGGGGAGCTGTTTTTT.

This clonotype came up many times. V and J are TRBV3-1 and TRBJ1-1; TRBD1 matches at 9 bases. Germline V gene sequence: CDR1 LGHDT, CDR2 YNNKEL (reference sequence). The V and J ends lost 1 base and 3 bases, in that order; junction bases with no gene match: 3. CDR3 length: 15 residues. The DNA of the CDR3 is TGTGCCAGCAGCCAAGGGACAGGGGTCCACACTGAAGCTTTCTTT. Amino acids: CASSQGTGVHTEAFF.

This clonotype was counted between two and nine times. CDR3 DNA: TGTGCCAGCAGTGCGCCTAGCTACGAGCAGTACTTC. Its translation: CASSAPSYEQYF. This sequence joins TRBV6-1 and TRBJ2-7; D gene unclear. Germline CDR1 is MNHNS and CDR2 is SASEGT. The CDR3 sequence is 12 residues long. The V gene lost 4 bases and the J gene lost 3 bases, with 7 bases spanning the gap.

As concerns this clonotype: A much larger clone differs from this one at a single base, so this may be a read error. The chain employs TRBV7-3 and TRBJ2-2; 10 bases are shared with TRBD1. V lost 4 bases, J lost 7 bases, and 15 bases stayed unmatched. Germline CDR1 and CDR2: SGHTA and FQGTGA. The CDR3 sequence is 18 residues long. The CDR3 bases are TGTGCCAGCAGCTCCACCGCGACAGGGGGCGGTAGGAACGGGGAGCTGTTTTTT. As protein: CASSSTATGGGRNGELFF.

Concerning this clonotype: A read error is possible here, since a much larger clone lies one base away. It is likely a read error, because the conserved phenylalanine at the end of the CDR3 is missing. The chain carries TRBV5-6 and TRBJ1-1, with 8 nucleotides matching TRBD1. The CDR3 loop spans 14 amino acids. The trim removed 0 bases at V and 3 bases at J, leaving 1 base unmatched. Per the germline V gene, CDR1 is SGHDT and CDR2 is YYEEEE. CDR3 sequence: CASSLDRGYTEAFL. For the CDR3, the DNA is TGTGCCAGCAGCTTGGACAGGGGGTACACTGAAGCTTTCTTA.

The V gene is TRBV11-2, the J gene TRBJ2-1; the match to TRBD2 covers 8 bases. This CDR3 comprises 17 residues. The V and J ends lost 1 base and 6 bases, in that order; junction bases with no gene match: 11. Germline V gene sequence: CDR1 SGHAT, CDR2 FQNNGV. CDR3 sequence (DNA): TGTGCCAGCAGCTTAGTGCTACTAGCGGAGAAGCTCAATGAGCAGTTCTTC. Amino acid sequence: CASSLVLLAEKLNEQFF.

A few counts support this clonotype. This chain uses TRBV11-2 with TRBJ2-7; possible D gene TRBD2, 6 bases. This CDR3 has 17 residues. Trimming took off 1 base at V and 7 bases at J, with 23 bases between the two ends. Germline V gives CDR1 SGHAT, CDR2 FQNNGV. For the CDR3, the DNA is TGTGCCAGCAGCTTAGGTGGTCCGGGGGATATTACGGGGGAGCAGTACTTC. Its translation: CASSLGGPGDITGEQYF.

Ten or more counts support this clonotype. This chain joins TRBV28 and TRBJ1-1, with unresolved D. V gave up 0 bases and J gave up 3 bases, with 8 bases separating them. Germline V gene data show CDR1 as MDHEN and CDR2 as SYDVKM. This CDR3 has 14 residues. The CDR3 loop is CASSLWGTHTEAFF. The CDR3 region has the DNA TGTGCCAGCAGTTTATGGGGTACCCACACTGAAGCTTTCTTT.

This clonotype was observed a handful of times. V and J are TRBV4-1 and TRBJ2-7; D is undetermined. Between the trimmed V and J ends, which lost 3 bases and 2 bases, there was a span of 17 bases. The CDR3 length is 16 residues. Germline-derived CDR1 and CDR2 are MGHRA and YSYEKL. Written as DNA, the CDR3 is TGCGCCAGCAGCCATAGCTATGGCCTCGGTACCTACGAGCAGTACTTC. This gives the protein CASSHSYGLGTYEQYF.

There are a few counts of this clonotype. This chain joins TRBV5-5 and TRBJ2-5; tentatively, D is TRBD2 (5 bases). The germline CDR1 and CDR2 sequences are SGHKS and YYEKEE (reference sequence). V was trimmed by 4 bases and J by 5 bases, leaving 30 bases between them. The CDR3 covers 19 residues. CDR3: CASSAEGSVAPRSWETQYF. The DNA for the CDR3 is TGTGCCAGCAGCGCTGAGGGTTCGGTAGCACCCAGGTCTTGGGAGACCCAGTACTTC.

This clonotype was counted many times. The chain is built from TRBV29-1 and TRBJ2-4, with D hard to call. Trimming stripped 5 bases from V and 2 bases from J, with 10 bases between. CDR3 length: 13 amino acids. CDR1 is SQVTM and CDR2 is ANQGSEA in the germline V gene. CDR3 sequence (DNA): TGCAGCGTTATCGACATAACCAAAAACATTCAGTACTTC. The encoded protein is CSVIDITKNIQYF.

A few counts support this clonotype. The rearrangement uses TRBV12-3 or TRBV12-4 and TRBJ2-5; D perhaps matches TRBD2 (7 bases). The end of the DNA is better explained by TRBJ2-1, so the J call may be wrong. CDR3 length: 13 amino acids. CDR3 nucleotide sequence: TGTGCCAGCAGTTTGGGGGGGGCAATTGAGCAGTTCTTC. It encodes CASSLGGAIEQFF.

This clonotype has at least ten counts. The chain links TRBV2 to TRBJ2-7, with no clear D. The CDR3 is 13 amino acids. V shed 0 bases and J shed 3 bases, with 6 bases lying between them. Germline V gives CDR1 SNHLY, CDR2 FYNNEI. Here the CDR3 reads CASSEAAGYEQYF. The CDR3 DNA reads TGTGCCAGCAGTGAAGCAGCCGGCTACGAGCAGTACTTC.

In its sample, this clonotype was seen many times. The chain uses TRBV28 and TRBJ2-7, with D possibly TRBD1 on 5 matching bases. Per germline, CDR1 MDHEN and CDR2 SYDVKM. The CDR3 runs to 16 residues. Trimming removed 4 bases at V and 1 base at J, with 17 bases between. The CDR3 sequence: CASSSPGQRGSYEQYF. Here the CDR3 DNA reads TGTGCCAGCAGTTCGCCCGGACAAAGAGGATCCTACGAGCAGTACTTC.

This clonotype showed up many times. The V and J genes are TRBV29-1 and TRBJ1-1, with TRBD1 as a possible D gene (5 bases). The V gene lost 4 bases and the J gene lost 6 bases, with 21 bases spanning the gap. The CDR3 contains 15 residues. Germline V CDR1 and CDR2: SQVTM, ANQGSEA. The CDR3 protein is CSVGWDPQGRAEAFF. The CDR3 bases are TGCAGCGTTGGGTGGGACCCTCAGGGAAGGGCTGAAGCTTTCTTT.

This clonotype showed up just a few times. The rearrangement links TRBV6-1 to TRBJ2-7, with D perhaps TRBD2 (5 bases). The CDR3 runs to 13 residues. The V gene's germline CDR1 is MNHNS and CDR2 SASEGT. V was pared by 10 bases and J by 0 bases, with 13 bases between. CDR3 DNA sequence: TGTGCCATCGCGGACTCCCCCTCCTACGAGCAGTACTTC. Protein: CAIADSPSYEQYF.

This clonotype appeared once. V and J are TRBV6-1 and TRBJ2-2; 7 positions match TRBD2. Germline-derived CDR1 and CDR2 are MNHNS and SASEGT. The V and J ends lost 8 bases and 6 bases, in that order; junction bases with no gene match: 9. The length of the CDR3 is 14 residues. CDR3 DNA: TGTGCCAGCCACTCGCGGGAGTTCGCCGGGGAGCTGTTTTTT. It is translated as CASHSREFAGELFF.